Presented here are 6 T cell receptor beta chains from one specimen sequenced in a study of beta chain features in type 1 diabetes. Expressed TCRB transcripts were sequenced because the entire RNA isolate underwent reverse transcription. Using immunoSEQ multiplex PCR, the repertoire was profiled, and TCRdb retains in-frame clones only, with some absent. The sample holds about 450,000 clones, around 10% seen once. The specimen sequenced was naive CD4+ T cells from blood. These receptors were taken from a young woman in good health.

This clone has ten or more counts. V and J are TRBV30 and TRBJ1-1; D is unresolved. V lost 2 bases to trimming and J lost 0 bases, with 7 bases between them. Germline loops: CDR1 GTSNPN, CDR2 SVGIG (reference sequence). The CDR3 runs to 13 residues. The DNA of the CDR3 is TGTGCCTGGAGTAAGAAGATGAACACTGAAGCTTTCTTT. Its protein product is CAWSKKMNTEAFF. Looking up the rest from reference TRBV30 and TRBJ1-1 gives the full variable domain: SQTIHQWPATLVQPVGSPLSLECTVEGTSNPNLYWYRQAAGRGLQLLFYSVGIGQISSEVPQNLSASRPQDRQFILSSKKLLLSDSGFYLCAWSKKMNTEAFFGQGTRLTVV.

The V gene is TRBV7-2, the J gene TRBJ2-2; 7 bases are a match to TRBD1. From germline, CDR1 is SGHTA and CDR2 FQGNSA. The ends lost 7 bases at V and 2 bases at J; junction bases unmatched: 7. The CDR3 is made up of 15 amino acids. The DNA of the CDR3 is TGTGCCAGCACCGTGGGGACAGTAAACACCGGGGAGCTGTTTTTT. Protein product: CASTVGTVNTGELFF.

This clone was counted a few times. V is TRBV6-5 and J is TRBJ2-1; 7 nucleotides line up with TRBD2. Germline V lookup: CDR1 MNHEY, CDR2 SVGAGI. This CDR3 has 14 residues. Trimming cost V 2 bases and J 3 bases; bases outside gene matches: 1. Here the CDR3 reads CASSYRDYYNEQFF. CDR3 bases: TGTGCCAGCAGTTACCGGGACTACTACAATGAGCAGTTCTTC.

The chain joins TRBV4-1 to TRBJ2-1, with D perhaps TRBD2 (5 bases). Germline V gene data show CDR1 as MGHRA and CDR2 as YSYEKL. The CDR3 totals 16 residues. The V end lost 1 base, the J end lost 1 base, and 11 bases lay between the germline ends. The CDR3 bases are TGCGCCAGCAGCCAAGGCACCCGGGGATCCTACAATGAGCAGTTCTTC. It translates to CASSQGTRGSYNEQFF.

This clone appeared a few times. The chain couples TRBV5-1 to TRBJ2-7; D gene unclear. The CDR3 runs to 13 residues. Trimming removed 6 bases from V and 0 bases from J, with 10 bases in between. The germline V gene has CDR1 SGHRS and CDR2 YFSETQ. The CDR3 sequence: CASNSGASYEQYF. CDR3 sequence (DNA): TGCGCCAGCAACTCAGGAGCCTCCTACGAGCAGTACTTC.

This sequence joins TRBV7-2 and TRBJ2-7; tentatively, D is TRBD2 (5 bases). Between the trimmed V and J ends, which lost 5 bases and 1 base, there was a span of 18 bases. The CDR3 consists of 16 residues. Per the germline V gene, CDR1 is SGHTA and CDR2 is FQGNSA. CDR3 in amino acids: CASSPRPEGRSYEQYF. CDR3 nucleotides: TGTGCCAGCAGCCCTCGACCCGAGGGTAGATCCTACGAGCAGTACTTC.